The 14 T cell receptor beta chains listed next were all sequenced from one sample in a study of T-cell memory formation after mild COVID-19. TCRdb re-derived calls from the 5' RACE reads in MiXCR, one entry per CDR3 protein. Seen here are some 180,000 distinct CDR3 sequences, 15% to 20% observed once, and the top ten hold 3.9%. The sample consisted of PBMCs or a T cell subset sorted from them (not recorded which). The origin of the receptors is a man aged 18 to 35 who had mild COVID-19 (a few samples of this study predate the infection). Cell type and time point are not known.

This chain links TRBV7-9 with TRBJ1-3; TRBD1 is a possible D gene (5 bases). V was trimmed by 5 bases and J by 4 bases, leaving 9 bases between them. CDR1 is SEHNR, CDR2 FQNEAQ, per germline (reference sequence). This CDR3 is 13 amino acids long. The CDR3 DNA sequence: TGTGCCAGCAGCCGGGACTGGGGAAACACCATATATTTT. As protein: CASSRDWGNTIYF.

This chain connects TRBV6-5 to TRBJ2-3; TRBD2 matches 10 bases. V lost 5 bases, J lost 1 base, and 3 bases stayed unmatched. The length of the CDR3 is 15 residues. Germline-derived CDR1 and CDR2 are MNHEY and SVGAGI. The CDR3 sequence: CASSHLAGGTDTQYF. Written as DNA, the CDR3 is TGTGCCAGCAGTCATCTAGCGGGGGGCACAGATACGCAGTATTTT.

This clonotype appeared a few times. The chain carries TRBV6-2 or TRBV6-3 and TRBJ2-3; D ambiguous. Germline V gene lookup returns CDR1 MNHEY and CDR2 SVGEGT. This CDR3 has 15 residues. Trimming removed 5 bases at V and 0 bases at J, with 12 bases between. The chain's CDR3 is CASSGRALSTDTQYF. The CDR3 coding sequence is TGTGCCAGCAGTGGTAGAGCCCTCAGCACAGATACGCAGTATTTT.

The CDR3 region is CASSDKGNIQYF. As DNA, the CDR3 is TGCGCCAGCAGTGATAAAGGGAACATTCAGTACTTC. The V call is TRBV10-2, the J call TRBJ2-4; D unclear. There are 12 residues in the CDR3. Trimming stripped 3 bases from V and 7 bases from J, with 7 bases between. CDR1 WSHSY and CDR2 SAAADI come from the germline V gene.

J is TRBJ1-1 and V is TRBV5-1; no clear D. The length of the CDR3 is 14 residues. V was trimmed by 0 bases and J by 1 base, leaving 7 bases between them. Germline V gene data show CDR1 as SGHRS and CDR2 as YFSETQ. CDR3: CASSLDPANTEAFF. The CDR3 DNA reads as TGCGCCAGCAGCTTGGACCCCGCGAACACTGAAGCTTTCTTT.

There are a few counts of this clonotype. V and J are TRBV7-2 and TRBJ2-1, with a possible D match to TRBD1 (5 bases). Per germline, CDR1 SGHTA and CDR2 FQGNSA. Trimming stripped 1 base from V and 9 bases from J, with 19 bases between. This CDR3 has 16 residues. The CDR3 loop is CASSLVLHRQIGEQFF. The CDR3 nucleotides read TGTGCCAGCAGCTTAGTTTTGCACAGGCAAATTGGTGAGCAGTTCTTC.

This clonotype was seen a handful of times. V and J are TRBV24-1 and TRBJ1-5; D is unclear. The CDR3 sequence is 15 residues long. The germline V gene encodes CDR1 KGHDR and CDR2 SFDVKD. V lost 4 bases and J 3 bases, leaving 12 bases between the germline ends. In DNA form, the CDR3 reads TGTGCCACCAGTGACCCTCGACAACCCAATCAGCCCCAGCATTTT. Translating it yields CATSDPRQPNQPQHF.

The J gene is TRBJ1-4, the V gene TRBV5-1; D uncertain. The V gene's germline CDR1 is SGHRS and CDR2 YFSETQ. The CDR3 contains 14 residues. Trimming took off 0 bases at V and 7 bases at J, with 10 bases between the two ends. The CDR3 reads CASSLEGFAEKLFF. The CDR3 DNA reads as TGCGCCAGCAGCTTGGAAGGGTTCGCTGAAAAACTGTTTTTT.

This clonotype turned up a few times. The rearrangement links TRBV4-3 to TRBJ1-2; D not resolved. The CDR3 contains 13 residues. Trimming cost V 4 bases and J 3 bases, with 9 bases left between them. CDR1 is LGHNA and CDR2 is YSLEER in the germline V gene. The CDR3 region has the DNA TGCGCCAGCAGCCCAGCCACGTACTATGGCTACACCTTC. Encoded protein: CASSPATYYGYTF.

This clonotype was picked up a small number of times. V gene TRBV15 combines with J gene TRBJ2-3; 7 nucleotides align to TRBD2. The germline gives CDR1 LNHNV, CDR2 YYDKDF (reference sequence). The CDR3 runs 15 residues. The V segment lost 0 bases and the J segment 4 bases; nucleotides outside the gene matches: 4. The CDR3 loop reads CATSRDGRGPDTQYF. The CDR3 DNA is TGTGCCACCAGCAGAGATGGGAGGGGCCCAGATACGCAGTATTTT. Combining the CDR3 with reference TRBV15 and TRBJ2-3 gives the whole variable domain DAMVIQNPRYQVTQFGKPVTLSCSQTLNHNVMYWYQQKSSQAPKLLFHYYDKDFNNEADTPDNFQSRRPNTSFCFLDIRSPGLGDTAMYLCATSRDGRGPDTQYFGPGTRLTVL.

In nucleotides, the CDR3 is TGTGCCAGCAGCTTGTCCCCGGGGGGCTCCTACAATGAGCAGTTCTTC. Protein product: CASSLSPGGSYNEQFF. The chain is built from TRBV5-5 and TRBJ2-1; 7 bases are shared with TRBD2. Trimming removed 1 base from V and 0 bases from J; junction bases left unmatched: 4. CDR3 size: 16 residues. From germline, CDR1 is SGHKS and CDR2 YYEKEE (reference sequence).

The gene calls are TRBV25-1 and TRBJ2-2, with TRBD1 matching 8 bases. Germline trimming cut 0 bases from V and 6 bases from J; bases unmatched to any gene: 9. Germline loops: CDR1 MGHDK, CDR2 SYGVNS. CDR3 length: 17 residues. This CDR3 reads CASSEYEQGVGAGELFF. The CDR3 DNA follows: TGTGCCAGCAGTGAATACGAACAGGGGGTAGGGGCCGGGGAGCTGTTTTTT.

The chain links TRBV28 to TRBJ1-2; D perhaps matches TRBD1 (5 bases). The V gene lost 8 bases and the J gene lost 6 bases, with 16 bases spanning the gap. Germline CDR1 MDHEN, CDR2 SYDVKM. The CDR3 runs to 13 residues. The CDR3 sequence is CASGQLHGNGYTF. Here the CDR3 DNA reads TGTGCCAGCGGACAACTACACGGGAATGGCTACACCTTC.

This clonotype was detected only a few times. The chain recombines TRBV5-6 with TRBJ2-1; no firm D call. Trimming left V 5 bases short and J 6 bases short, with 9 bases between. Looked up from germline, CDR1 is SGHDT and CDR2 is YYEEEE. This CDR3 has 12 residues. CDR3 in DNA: TGTGCCAGCAGGTTTGGGATCAATGAGCAGTTCTTC. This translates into CASRFGINEQFF.